This TCR beta chain originates from a study of cytomegalovirus exposure and HLA in healthy donors. This clone was recorded a few times. With 60 Vbeta and 13 Jbeta primers, the PCR was carried out. Clones were sequenced by immunoSEQ multiplex PCR, and TCRdb holds only the in-frame ones, with some missing. The profile shows about 96,000 clones, around four fifths of them singletons. The clonotype originates from a man between 50 and 59 years old in good health and CMV-seropositive. Sequenced material: PBMCs.

CDR3 DNA sequence: TGCGCCAGCAGCCCAGGACTGTCTACGGATGAGCAGTTCTTC. Translation: CASSPGLSTDEQFF. The rearrangement uses TRBV5-1 and TRBJ2-1; a possible D gene is TRBD2 (5 bases). Per germline, CDR1 SGHRS and CDR2 YFSETQ. V dropped 4 bases and J dropped 8 bases, with 16 bases sitting between them. The CDR3 is made up of 14 amino acids.